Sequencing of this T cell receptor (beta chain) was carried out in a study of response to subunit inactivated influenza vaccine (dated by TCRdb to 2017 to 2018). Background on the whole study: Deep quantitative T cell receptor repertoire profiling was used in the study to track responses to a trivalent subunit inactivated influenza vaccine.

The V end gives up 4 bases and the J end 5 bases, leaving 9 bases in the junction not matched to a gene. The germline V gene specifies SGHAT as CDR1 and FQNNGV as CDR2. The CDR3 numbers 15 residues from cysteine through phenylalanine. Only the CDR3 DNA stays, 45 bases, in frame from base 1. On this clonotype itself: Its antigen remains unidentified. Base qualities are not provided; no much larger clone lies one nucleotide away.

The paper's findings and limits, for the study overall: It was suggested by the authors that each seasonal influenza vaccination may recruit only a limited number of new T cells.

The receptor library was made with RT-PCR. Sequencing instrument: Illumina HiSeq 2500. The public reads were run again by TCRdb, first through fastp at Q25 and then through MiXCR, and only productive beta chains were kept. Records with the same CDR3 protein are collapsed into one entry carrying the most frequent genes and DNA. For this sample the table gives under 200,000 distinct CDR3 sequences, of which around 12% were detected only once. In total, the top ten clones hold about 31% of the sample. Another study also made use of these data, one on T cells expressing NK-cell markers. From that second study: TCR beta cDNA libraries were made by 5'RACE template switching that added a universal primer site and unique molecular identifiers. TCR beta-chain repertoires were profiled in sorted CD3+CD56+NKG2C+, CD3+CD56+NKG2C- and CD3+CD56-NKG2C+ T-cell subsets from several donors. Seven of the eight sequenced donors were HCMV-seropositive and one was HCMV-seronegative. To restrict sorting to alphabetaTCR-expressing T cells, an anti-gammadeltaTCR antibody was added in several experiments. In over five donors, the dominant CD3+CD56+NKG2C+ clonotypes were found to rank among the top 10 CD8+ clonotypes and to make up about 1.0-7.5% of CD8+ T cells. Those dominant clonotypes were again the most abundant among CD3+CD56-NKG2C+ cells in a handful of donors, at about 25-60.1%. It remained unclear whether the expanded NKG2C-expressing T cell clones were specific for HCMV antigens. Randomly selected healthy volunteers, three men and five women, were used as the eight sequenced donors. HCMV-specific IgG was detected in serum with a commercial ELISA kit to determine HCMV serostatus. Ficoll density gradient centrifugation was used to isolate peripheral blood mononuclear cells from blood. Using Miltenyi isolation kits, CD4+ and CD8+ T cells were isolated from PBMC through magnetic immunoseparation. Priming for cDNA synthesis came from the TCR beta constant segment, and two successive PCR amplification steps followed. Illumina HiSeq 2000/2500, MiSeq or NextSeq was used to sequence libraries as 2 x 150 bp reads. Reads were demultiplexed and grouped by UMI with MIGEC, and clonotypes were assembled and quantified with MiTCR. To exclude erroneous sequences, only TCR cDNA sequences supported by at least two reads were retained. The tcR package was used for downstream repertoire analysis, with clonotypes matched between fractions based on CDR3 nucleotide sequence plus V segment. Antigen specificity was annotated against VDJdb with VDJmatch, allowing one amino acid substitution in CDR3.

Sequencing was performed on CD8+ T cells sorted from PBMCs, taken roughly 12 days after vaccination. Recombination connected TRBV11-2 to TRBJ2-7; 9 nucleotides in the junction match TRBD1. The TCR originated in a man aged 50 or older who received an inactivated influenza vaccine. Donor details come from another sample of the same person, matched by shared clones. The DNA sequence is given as TGTGCCAGCAGCTCCTCCGGGACAGGGTTGGACGAGCAGTACTTC. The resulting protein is CASSSSGTGLDEQYF.